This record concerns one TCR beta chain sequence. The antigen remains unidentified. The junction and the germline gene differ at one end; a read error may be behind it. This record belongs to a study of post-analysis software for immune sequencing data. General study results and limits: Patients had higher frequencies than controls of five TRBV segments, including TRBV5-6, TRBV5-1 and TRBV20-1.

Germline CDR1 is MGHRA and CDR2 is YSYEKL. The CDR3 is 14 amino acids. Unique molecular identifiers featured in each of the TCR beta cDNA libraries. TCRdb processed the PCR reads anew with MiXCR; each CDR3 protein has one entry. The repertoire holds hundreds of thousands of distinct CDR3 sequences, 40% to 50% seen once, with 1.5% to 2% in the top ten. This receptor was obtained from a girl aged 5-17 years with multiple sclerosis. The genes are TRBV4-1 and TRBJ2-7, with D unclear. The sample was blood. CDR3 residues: CASNQLSISFQQYF. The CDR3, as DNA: TGCGCCAGCAACCAATTATCGATTTCGTTTCAGCAGTACTTC.